This TCR beta chain was identified during a study of cytomegalovirus exposure and HLA in healthy donors. The study's findings and limits: Later work associated 16,951 TCR beta sequences with HLA alleles at 0.05 false discovery rate. An analysis that came later showed most CMV-associated TCR beta chains appearing HLA-restricted.

Worth noting for this clone: Its antigen is currently unknown.

The CDR3 covers 14 residues. The V end was cut by 2 bases, the J end by 13 bases, with 19 bases between. From germline, CDR1 is SGDLS and CDR2 YYNGEE. The PCR was carried out with 60 Vbeta primers and 13 Jbeta primers. TCRdb's copy holds only in-frame clones and misses some; the assay was immunoSEQ multiplex PCR. The sample includes around 150,000 clones, approximately 70% of them seen just once. The TCR comes from a man in his forties in good health and CMV-seropositive. The chain employs TRBV9 and TRBJ2-1, with a possible D match to TRBD1 (6 bases). Sequencing was performed on PBMCs. Here the CDR3 reads CASSVAEGVGEQFF. In DNA, the CDR3 is TGTGCCAGCAGCGTCGCCGAGGGGGTTGGTGAACAGTTCTTC.